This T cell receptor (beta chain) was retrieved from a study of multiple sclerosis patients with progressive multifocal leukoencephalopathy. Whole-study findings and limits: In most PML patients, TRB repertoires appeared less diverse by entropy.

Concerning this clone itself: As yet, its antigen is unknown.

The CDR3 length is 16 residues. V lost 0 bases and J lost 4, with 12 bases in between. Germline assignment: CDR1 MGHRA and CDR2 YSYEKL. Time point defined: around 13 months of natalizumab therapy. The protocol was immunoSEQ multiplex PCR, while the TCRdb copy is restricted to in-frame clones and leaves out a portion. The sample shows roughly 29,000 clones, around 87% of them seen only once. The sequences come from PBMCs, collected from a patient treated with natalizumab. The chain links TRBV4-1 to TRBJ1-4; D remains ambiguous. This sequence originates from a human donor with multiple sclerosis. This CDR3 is CASSQDLEGLNEKLFF. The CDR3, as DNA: TGCGCCAGCAGCCAAGATCTTGAGGGCCTTAATGAAAAACTGTTTTTT.